The clone carrying this T cell receptor beta chain was seen just once. Its cognate antigen is unknown. The data derive from a study of breast tumors, draining lymph nodes, adjacent tissues. Points from the study as a whole: Tumor and nontumor repertoires were significantly more similar in luminal-like than in basal-like breast cancer. Tumor T cell lymph node origin was a supported hypothesis, not proven. The data were judged consistent with most tumor T cells coming from lymph node and expanding in tumor.

TCRdb fed the multiplex PCR reads into MiXCR, producing one record per CDR3 protein. The sample lists about 21,000 distinct CDR3 sequences; around 50% were seen once. The V segment lost 0 bases and the J segment 5 bases; nucleotides outside the gene matches: 4. Germline V gene data show CDR1 as SGHRS and CDR2 as YFSETQ. The CDR3 loop spans 16 amino acids. What was sequenced was breast tumor tissue. The chain uses TRBV5-1 and TRBJ2-2, with 10 bases identical to TRBD1. The receptor's source is a female donor with breast cancer. Some clones in this sample may be carry-over from other donors' samples. CDR3 DNA sequence: TGCGCCAGCAGCTTGGGACAGGGGGCGCGGACCGGGGAGCTGTTTTTT. Protein: CASSLGQGARTGELFF.